Listed below are T cell receptor beta chains from one sample, sequenced in a study of cytotoxic CD8 clonotypes in ibrutinib-treated CLL. Profiling relied on immunoSEQ multiplex PCR, and the TCRdb table lists in-frame clones only, not all of them. The sample holds over 40,000 clones, roughly 83% seen once. The sample here was PBMCs, taken after 24 months of ibrutinib treatment. The receptors were sampled from a human donor with chronic lymphocytic leukemia. The CDR3 runs from the conserved cysteine through the conserved F or W. A D gene is named only where the DNA matches it firmly. Clone size, where shown, is once, few, many, or a class for clones that have expanded.

V	size	D	J	CDR3	DNA
TRBV4-3	-	-	TRBJ1-3	CASSPETGTIYF	TGCGCCAGCAGCCCGGAAACTGGCACCATATATTTT
TRBV29-1	-	TRBD2	TRBJ2-7	CSVRTSGSDEQYF	TGCAGCGTAAGGACTAGCGGGAGCGACGAGCAGTACTTC
TRBV7-9	-	TRBD1	TRBJ2-1	CASSPRTGSNEQFF	TGTGCCAGCAGCCCACGGACAGGATCCAATGAGCAGTTCTTC
TRBV30	-	-	TRBJ2-7	CAWSVQRSGGLSYEQYF	TGTGCCTGGAGTGTACAGAGGTCGGGGGGCCTCTCCTACGAGCAGTACTTC
TRBV19	-	-	TRBJ1-1	CASSTRGTGTEAFF	TGTGCCAGTAGTACTAGAGGGACCGGCACTGAAGCTTTCTTT
TRBV7-9	-	-	TRBJ2-5	CASSLVSGWLGETQYF	TGTGCCAGCAGCTTAGTCAGCGGGTGGTTAGGAGAGACCCAGTACTTC
TRBV29-1	-	-	TRBJ2-5	CSVDRIGGNQETQYF	TGCAGCGTTGACCGCATCGGCGGTAACCAAGAGACCCAGTACTTC
TRBV5-1	few	-	TRBJ2-2	CASSLFGPNTGELFF	TGCGCCAGCAGCTTGTTCGGACCGAACACCGGGGAGCTGTTTTTT
TRBV5-1	few	TRBD1	TRBJ1-1	CASSLQGAAEAFF	TGCGCCAGCAGCCTACAGGGGGCGGCTGAAGCTTTCTTT
TRBV18	once	-	TRBJ1-4	CASSRQSEGEKLFF	TGTGCCAGCTCCCGACAGAGCGAAGGAGAAAAACTGTTTTTT
TRBV4-1	-	TRBD2	TRBJ2-7	CASSQVGLAVYEQYF	TGCGCCAGCAGCCAAGTCGGGCTAGCGGTGTACGAGCAGTACTTC
TRBV30	-	TRBD1	TRBJ1-1	CAWDRARTPRKGALMAFF	TGTGCCTGGGACAGGGCTCGGACCCCCAGGAAAGGAGCACTGATGGCTTTCTTT
TRBV28	-	TRBD1	TRBJ2-1	CASSLTGAVDEQFF	TGTGCCAGCAGCCTGACAGGGGCAGTCGATGAGCAGTTCTTC
TRBV6-6	-	-	TRBJ1-1	CASRSADLTRGAFF	TGTGCCAGCCGGAGCGCGGACTTAACCAGGGGAGCTTTCTTT
TRBV9	-	-	TRBJ1-3	CASSPYAGGRNTIYF	TGTGCCAGCAGCCCCTACGCAGGTGGAAGAAACACCATATATTTT
TRBV30	-	TRBD1	TRBJ2-7	CAWSVLGQGAEQYF	TGTGCCTGGAGTGTACTGGGACAGGGAGCCGAGCAGTACTTC
TRBV25-1	-	TRBD1	TRBJ2-6	CASSWGQRYSGANVLTF	TGTGCCAGCAGTTGGGGACAGAGATACTCTGGGGCCAACGTCCTGACTTTC
TRBV21-1	-	-	TRBJ2-7	CASKPRGTRSYEQYF	TGTGCCAGCAAGCCTAGGGGGACCCGCTCCTACGAGCAGTACTTC
TRBV7-2	-	-	TRBJ2-2	CASSFSRTDREWIAGELFF	TGTGCCAGCAGCTTTAGTCGGACGGACCGGGAGTGGATCGCCGGGGAGCTGTTTTTT
TRBV28	-	-	TRBJ1-2	CASSSTGTYGYTF	TGTGCCAGCAGTTCGACAGGTACCTATGGCTACACCTTC
TRBV5-1	-	TRBD2	TRBJ2-3	CASSLASGGVDTQYF	TGCGCCAGCAGCTTGGCTAGCGGGGGTGTAGATACGCAGTATTTT
TRBV9	-	-	TRBJ1-1	CASSLLLRGTEAFF	TGTGCCAGCAGTTTATTACTGCGGGGGACTGAAGCTTTCTTT
TRBV29-1	-	-	TRBJ2-1	CSAGGAPNEQFF	TGCAGCGCCGGAGGGGCTCCAAATGAGCAGTTCTTC
TRBV19	-	-	TRBJ2-3	CASNSVSLSTDTQYF	TGTGCCAGTAACTCAGTCAGTCTTTCCACAGATACGCAGTATTTT
TRBV7-8	-	TRBD2	TRBJ2-1	CASSLFLPPRTSGFSGNEQFF	TGTGCCAGCAGCTTATTTTTACCCCCTAGGACTAGCGGCTTCTCAGGGAATGAGCAGTTCTTC
TRBV30	-	-	TRBJ1-4	CAWSRGGSEKLFF	TGTGCCTGGAGCCGGGGGGGTAGTGAAAAACTGTTTTTT
TRBV15	few	-	TRBJ2-1	CATSRDTVGGGNEQFF	TGTGCCACCAGCAGAGATACGGTGGGAGGTGGTAATGAGCAGTTCTTC
TRBV5-8	-	TRBD1	TRBJ1-3	CASSSMGQGADGNTIYF	TGTGCCAGCAGCTCGATGGGACAGGGGGCCGACGGAAACACCATATATTTT
TRBV7-2	-	TRBD1	TRBJ2-2	CASLPDRVVTGELFF	TGTGCCAGCCTCCCCGACAGGGTGGTCACCGGGGAGCTGTTTTTT
TRBV7-6	-	-	TRBJ2-2	CASSLDRVGELFF	TGTGCCAGCAGCTTAGACCGCGTCGGGGAGCTGTTTTTT
TRBV28	-	-	TRBJ1-5	CASSLSQGEGNQPQHF	TGTGCCAGCAGTTTATCCCAGGGTGAGGGCAATCAGCCCCAGCATTTT
TRBV15	few	-	TRBJ2-5	CATSRGARVETQYF	TGTGCCACCAGCAGAGGGGCCAGGGTGGAGACCCAGTACTTC
TRBV7-2	-	-	TRBJ2-1	CASSLTRDEQFF	TGTGCCAGCAGCTTAACCAGGGATGAGCAGTTCTTC
TRBV9	-	TRBD2	TRBJ2-3	CASSSTGTINTDTQYF	TGTGCCAGCAGCTCAACCGGGACTATAAACACAGATACGCAGTATTTT
TRBV19	-	TRBD1	TRBJ2-1	CASSGTGVGEQFF	TGTGCCAGTTCCGGGACAGGGGTCGGAGAGCAGTTCTTC
TRBV27	-	TRBD2	TRBJ2-1	CASSWSSGSPGGNEQFF	TGTGCCAGCAGTTGGAGTAGCGGGAGCCCCGGAGGGAATGAGCAGTTCTTC
TRBV21-1	once	-	TRBJ2-7	CASSKALARLPYEQYF	TGTGCCAGCAGCAAAGCCCTGGCTAGATTACCCTACGAGCAGTACTTC
TRBV7-2	-	TRBD1	TRBJ2-2	CASSLQRGHGELFF	TGTGCCAGCAGCCTTCAGAGGGGGCACGGGGAGCTGTTTTTT
TRBV19	-	TRBD1	TRBJ2-3	CASSRRTGSGTDTQYF	TGTGCCAGTAGTCGCCGGACAGGGAGCGGCACAGATACGCAGTATTTT
TRBV6-5	-	-	TRBJ2-5	CASSYRGGGETQYF	TGTGCCAGCAGTTACAGGGGGGGAGGAGAGACCCAGTACTTC
TRBV5-1	-	TRBD2	TRBJ2-2	CASSPEGSGRLPGELFF	TGCGCCAGCAGCCCCGAAGGGAGCGGGAGACTCCCCGGGGAGCTGTTTTTT
TRBV6-5	-	-	TRBJ2-7	CASRKSPSYEQYF	TGTGCCAGCAGAAAGTCACCTTCCTACGAGCAGTACTTC
TRBV19	-	-	TRBJ1-1	CASRLPGLMNTEAFF	TGTGCCAGTAGATTACCGGGACTGATGAACACTGAAGCTTTCTTT
TRBV5-1	-	-	TRBJ1-3	CASSEGGSGNTIYF	TGCGCCAGCAGCGAGGGGGGCTCTGGAAACACCATATATTTT
TRBV6-5	-	-	TRBJ2-3	CASSAQTDTQYF	TGTGCCAGCAGTGCCCAGACAGATACGCAGTATTTT
TRBV5-1	-	-	TRBJ2-1	CASSPVHGPYNEQFF	TGCGCCAGCAGCCCGGTTCATGGGCCCTACAATGAGCAGTTCTTC
TRBV2	-	TRBD2	TRBJ2-5	CASSRITSGGETQYF	TGTGCCAGCAGTCGTATCACTAGCGGGGGGGAGACCCAGTACTTC
TRBV27	-	TRBD1	TRBJ2-1	CASSPWTGGNEQFF	TGTGCCAGCAGTCCCTGGACAGGGGGTAATGAGCAGTTCTTC
TRBV11-1	-	-	TRBJ2-3	CASSLATGTDTQYF	TGTGCCAGCAGCTTAGCAACGGGCACAGATACGCAGTATTTT
TRBV10-3	-	-	TRBJ1-1	CAIRQGLFTEAFF	TGTGCCATCAGACAGGGCCTCTTCACTGAAGCTTTCTTT
TRBV4-3	-	TRBD1	TRBJ2-1	CASSQEGLTGAGFYNEQFF	TGCGCCAGCAGCCAAGAAGGCTTAACAGGGGCCGGCTTCTACAATGAGCAGTTCTTC
TRBV5-1	few	-	TRBJ1-2	CASSLDGRYGYTF	TGCGCCAGCAGCTTGGACGGGAGATATGGCTACACCTTC
TRBV27	-	-	TRBJ2-5	CASSRPPQETQYF	TGTGCCAGCAGCCGGCCACCACAAGAGACCCAGTACTTC
TRBV23-1	-	-	TRBJ1-3	CASSPDSLANTIYF	TGCGCCAGCAGTCCTGATAGCCTTGCAAACACCATATATTTT
TRBV19	-	-	TRBJ1-1	CASSISAMNTEAFF	TGTGCCAGTAGTATTTCGGCTATGAACACTGAAGCTTTCTTT
TRBV5-4	-	TRBD2	TRBJ2-2	CASSLGGSGSRPGELFF	TGTGCCAGCAGCTTGGGGGGTAGCGGGAGTAGGCCCGGGGAGCTGTTTTTT